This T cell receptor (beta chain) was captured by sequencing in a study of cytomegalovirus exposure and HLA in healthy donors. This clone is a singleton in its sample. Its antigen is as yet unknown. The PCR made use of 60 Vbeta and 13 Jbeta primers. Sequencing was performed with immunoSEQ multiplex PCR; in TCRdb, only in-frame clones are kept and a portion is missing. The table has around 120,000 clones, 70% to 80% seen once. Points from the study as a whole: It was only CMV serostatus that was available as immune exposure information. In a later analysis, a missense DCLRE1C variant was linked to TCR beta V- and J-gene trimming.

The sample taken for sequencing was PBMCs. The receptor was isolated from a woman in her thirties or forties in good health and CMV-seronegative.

The CDR3 DNA reads TGTGCCAGCAGCTTAAGGTCCCGGGAGCCCCAGCATTTT. Translating it yields CASSLRSREPQHF. The chain combines TRBV7-2 with TRBJ1-5; no clear D. The CDR3 runs 13 residues. The germline V gene encodes CDR1 SGHTA and CDR2 FQGNSA. V dropped 2 bases and J dropped 8 bases, with 10 bases sitting between them.